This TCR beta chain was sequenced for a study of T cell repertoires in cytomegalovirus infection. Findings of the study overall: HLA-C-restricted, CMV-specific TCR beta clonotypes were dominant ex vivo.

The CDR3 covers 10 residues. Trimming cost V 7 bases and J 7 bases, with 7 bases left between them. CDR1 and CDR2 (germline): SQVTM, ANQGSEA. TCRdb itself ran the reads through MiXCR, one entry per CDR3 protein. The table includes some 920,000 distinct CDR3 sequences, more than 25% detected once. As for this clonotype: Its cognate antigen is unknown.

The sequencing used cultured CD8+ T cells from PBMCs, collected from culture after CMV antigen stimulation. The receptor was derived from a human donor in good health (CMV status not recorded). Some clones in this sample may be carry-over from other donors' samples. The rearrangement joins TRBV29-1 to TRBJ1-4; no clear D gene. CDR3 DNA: TGCAGCGCCCGAGCTGAAAAACTGTTTTTT. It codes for CSARAEKLFF.